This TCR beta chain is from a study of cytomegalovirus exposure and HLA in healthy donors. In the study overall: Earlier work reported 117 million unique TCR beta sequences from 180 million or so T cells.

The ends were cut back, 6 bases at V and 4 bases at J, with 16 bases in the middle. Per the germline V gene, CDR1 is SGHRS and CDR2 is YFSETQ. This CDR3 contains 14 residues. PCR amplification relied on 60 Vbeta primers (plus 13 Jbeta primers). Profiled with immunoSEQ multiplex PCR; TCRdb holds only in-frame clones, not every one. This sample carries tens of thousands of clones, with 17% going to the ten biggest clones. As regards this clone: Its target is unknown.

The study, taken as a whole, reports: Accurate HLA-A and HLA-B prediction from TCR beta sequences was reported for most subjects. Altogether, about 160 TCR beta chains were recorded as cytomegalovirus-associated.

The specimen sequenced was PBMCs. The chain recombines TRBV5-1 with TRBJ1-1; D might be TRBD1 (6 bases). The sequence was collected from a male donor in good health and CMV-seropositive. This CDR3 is CASKGEGGSTEAFF. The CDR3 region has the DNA TGCGCCAGCAAAGGGGAGGGGGGGTCCACTGAAGCTTTCTTT.